The entry that follows covers one TCR beta chain sequence. Assay used: immunoSEQ multiplex PCR; TCRdb lists only in-frame clones, some missing. The sample has roughly 130,000 clones; around 90% are singletons. This sample was included in a study of control samples from healthy donors and cancer patients. CDR3 length: 16 amino acids. With 0 bases removed from V and 0 bases from J, the gap between germline ends came to 11 bases. Germline lookup yields CDR1 LGHDT and CDR2 YNNKEL (reference sequence). J is TRBJ1-1 and V is TRBV3-1 (or the pseudogene TRBV3-2), with D possibly TRBD1 on 5 matching bases. The sample comprised blood. The sequence was obtained from a man aged 18 to 35 in good health. The CDR3 sequence: CASSQDGGTLNTEAFF. The CDR3 DNA sequence: TGTGCCAGCAGCCAAGATGGGGGGACTTTGAACACTGAAGCTTTCTTT.